A selection of T cell receptor beta chains follows, all from one sample in a study of blood T cell repertoires in COVID-19. Only in-frame clones appear in the TCRdb table, and some are missing; sequencing was by immunoSEQ multiplex PCR. Here the sample spans under 200,000 clones, 85% to 90% being singletons. The source material was peripheral blood. These receptor sequences come from a man in his late teens or twenties with active or convalescent COVID-19. Each CDR3 is given with its conserved first and last residue. The order of the fields is clone size, J gene, V gene, D gene, CDR3 DNA, CDR3 protein. A D gene is named only where the DNA matches it firmly. Where a row states a size, it is once, few, many or the class of an expanded clone; other rows omit it.

>.|TRBJ1-2|TRBV5-5|TRBD1
TGTGCCAGCAGCTCCCCTTACAGGGGGGATGGCTACACCTTC
CASSSPYRGDGYTF
>.|TRBJ1-2|TRBV5-1|.
TGCGCCAGCAGCTTGGCTCCCTTACAGGGTGACTATGGCTACACCTTC
CASSLAPLQGDYGYTF
>few|TRBJ1-2|TRBV30|TRBD1
TGTGCCTGGAGTGTAGAAAGACAGGGGTTGAGCTACACCTTC
CAWSVERQGLSYTF
>.|TRBJ1-2|TRBV7-9|.
TGTGCCAGCAGCTTCCCTACTGACAGTGGGAATGGCTACACCTTC
CASSFPTDSGNGYTF
>.|TRBJ1-1|TRBV6-5|TRBD1
TGTGCCAGCAGCCCCGGGACAGGGGATCGAACTGAAGCTTTCTTT
CASSPGTGDRTEAFF
>.|TRBJ1-2|TRBV29-1|.
TGCAGCGTTGAAGACACACACTATGGCTACACCTTC
CSVEDTHYGYTF
>.|TRBJ1-1|TRBV11-2|.
TGTGCCAGCAGCCCTTTCACAGGGATGAACACTGAAGCTTTCTTT
CASSPFTGMNTEAFF
>.|TRBJ2-5|TRBV12-1|.
TGTGCCAGCAGCTCGTCCCGGGACAGTTTTGAGACCCAGTACTTC
CASSSSRDSFETQYF
>.|TRBJ2-5|TRBV30|TRBD1
TGTGCCTGGGGACAGGTACAAGAGACCCAGTACTTC
CAWGQVQETQYF
>.|TRBJ2-7|TRBV7-2|.
TGTGCCAGCAGCTTAGGGGGCCAGATCGCCTACGAGCAGTACTTC
CASSLGGQIAYEQYF
>.|TRBJ1-2|TRBV28|.
TGTGCCAGCAGCCCCTGGGGGGATGGCTACACCTTC
CASSPWGDGYTF
>.|TRBJ1-3|TRBV27|.
TGTGCCAGCAGCCAACCCGGGGGCTCTGGAAACACCATATATTTT
CASSQPGGSGNTIYF
>.|TRBJ1-4|TRBV28|TRBD1
TGTGCCAGCAGCGCACCAGGGGGAAGGTTAAAACTGTTTTTT
CASSAPGGRLKLFF
>.|TRBJ2-7|TRBV9|.
TGTGCCAGCAGCGTAGGCCCGGGAAGCTCCTACGAGCAGTACTTC
CASSVGPGSSYEQYF
>.|TRBJ2-4|TRBV2|.
TGTGCCAGCAGTGAAGCGAGGCAGTCTCTAGCCAAAAACATTCAGTACTTC
CASSEARQSLAKNIQYF
>.|TRBJ2-7|TRBV27|TRBD1
TGTGCCAGCAGTTTGACAGGGGGCGAGCAGTACTTC
CASSLTGGEQYF
>.|TRBJ2-7|TRBV7-8|.
TGTGCCAGCAGCGGGGCGCGCAGGGAGGTCTCCTACGAGCAGTACTTC
CASSGARREVSYEQYF
>.|TRBJ1-1|TRBV28|.
TGTGCCAGCAGAGAACCAACAGTGAACACTGAAGCTTTCTTT
CASREPTVNTEAFF
>.|TRBJ2-5|TRBV5-1|.
TGCGCCAGCAGCACCGCCCCGGAAGAGACCCAGTACTTC
CASSTAPEETQYF
>.|TRBJ1-5|TRBV24-1|.
TGTGCCACCAGTGCCATTAGCAATCAGCCCCAGCATTTT
CATSAISNQPQHF
>.|TRBJ1-1|TRBV4-1|.
TGCGCCAGCAGCCACCGACAGGCCAACACTGAAGCTTTCTTT
CASSHRQANTEAFF
>.|TRBJ1-2|TRBV18|TRBD1
TGTGCCAGCTCACCAACCGGGACAGCTAACTATGGCTACACCTTC
CASSPTGTANYGYTF
>.|TRBJ2-7|TRBV12-3/TRBV12-4|.
TGTGCCAGCAGTTTGACAGTTAAGCAGTACTTC
CASSLTVKQYF
>.|TRBJ2-1|TRBV24-1|.
TGTGCCACCAGTGCGGCTAGCGATTCCTACAATGAGCAGTTCTTC
CATSAASDSYNEQFF
>.|TRBJ2-1|TRBV9|.
TGTGCCAGCAGCGTAGGGGGAGGCTCCTACAATGAGCAGTTCTTC
CASSVGGGSYNEQFF
>few|TRBJ1-1|TRBV3-1/TRBV3-2|.
TGTGCCAGCAGCTCGCGAGCGGGGGCTTTGACCACTGAAGCTTTCTTT
CASSSRAGALTTEAFF
>.|TRBJ2-5|TRBV19|TRBD2
TGTGCCAGTAGTCTCTACGGACTAGCGGGGGAAGAGACCCAGTACTTC
CASSLYGLAGEETQYF
>once|TRBJ2-1|TRBV7-9|.
TGTGCCAGCAGCTTTAGAGGGGGCTCCTACAATGAGCAGTTCTTC
CASSFRGGSYNEQFF
>.|TRBJ2-3|TRBV28|TRBD1
TGTGCCAGCAGTGCCCCGGACAGGGGTATAGATACGCAGTATTTT
CASSAPDRGIDTQYF
>few|TRBJ1-5|TRBV2|.
TGTGCCAGCAGTGCGGGTCTGGTACGGGGTGAGCCCCAGCATTTT
CASSAGLVRGEPQHF
>.|TRBJ2-4|TRBV13|.
TGTGCCAGCAGCTTTTCTAGGGTTGGGGAGATCGGGTACTTC
CASSFSRVGEIGYF
>.|TRBJ2-1|TRBV7-2|TRBD1
TGTGCCAGCACCCGATCAGGGGGCAATGAGCAGTTCTTC
CASTRSGGNEQFF
>.|TRBJ1-4|TRBV20-1|.
TGCAGTGCTAGTCGCATTGAACAGACGAATGAAAAACTGTTTTTT
CSASRIEQTNEKLFF
>.|TRBJ2-3|TRBV11-1|.
TGTGCCAGCAGCCCGGACCTCGGGGATTCAGATACGCAGTATTTT
CASSPDLGDSDTQYF
>.|TRBJ2-1|TRBV5-1|TRBD2
TGCGCCAGCGGACTGGGGACTAGCGGGGGGGCGGATGAGCAGTTCTTC
CASGLGTSGGADEQFF
>.|TRBJ2-1|TRBV4-2|TRBD2
TGTGCCAGCAGCCCGCAAGCCACTAGCGGGACGCATGAGCAGTTCTTC
CASSPQATSGTHEQFF
>.|TRBJ1-2|TRBV28|.
TGTGCCAGCAGTTTACAGGGGTCTGGCTACACCTTC
CASSLQGSGYTF
>.|TRBJ1-4|TRBV28|TRBD1
TGTGCCAGCAAGACTACAGGGGGCCACCGCGGTGAAAAACTGTTTTTT
CASKTTGGHRGEKLFF
>.|TRBJ1-3|TRBV7-2|.
TGTGCCAGCAGCCCCTCGGGGTCTGCTGGAAACACCATATATTTT
CASSPSGSAGNTIYF
>.|TRBJ1-1|TRBV3-1/TRBV3-2|TRBD1
TGTGCCAGCAGCCAAGTACGGGACAGACCCACTGAAGCTTTCTTT
CASSQVRDRPTEAFF